The table lists the clone carrying this T cell receptor beta chain with a count of one. Its matching antigen is unknown. This entry belongs to a study of cytomegalovirus exposure and HLA in healthy donors. Regarding the study as a whole: In vitro checks showed that three CMV-associated chains really do target CMV antigens. It emerged from a later analysis that several of the most significant clusters appeared to be linked to common viral pathogens.

Trimming removed 4 bases at V and 1 base at J, with 11 bases between. Germline V gene data show CDR1 as SGHRS and CDR2 as YFSETQ. This CDR3 has 14 amino acids. In the PCR, 60 Vbeta and 13 Jbeta primers were used. Sequencing was performed with immunoSEQ multiplex PCR; in TCRdb, only in-frame clones are kept and a portion is missing. The sample lists about 130,000 clones; 77% were seen once. This TCR came from a male donor in good health and CMV-seropositive. This chain joins TRBV5-1 and TRBJ1-1; tentative D call: TRBD1 (5 bases). Input material: PBMCs. The CDR3 spells CASSTGTPNTEAFF. The CDR3 bases are TGCGCCAGCAGCACAGGAACGCCGAACACTGAAGCTTTCTTT.